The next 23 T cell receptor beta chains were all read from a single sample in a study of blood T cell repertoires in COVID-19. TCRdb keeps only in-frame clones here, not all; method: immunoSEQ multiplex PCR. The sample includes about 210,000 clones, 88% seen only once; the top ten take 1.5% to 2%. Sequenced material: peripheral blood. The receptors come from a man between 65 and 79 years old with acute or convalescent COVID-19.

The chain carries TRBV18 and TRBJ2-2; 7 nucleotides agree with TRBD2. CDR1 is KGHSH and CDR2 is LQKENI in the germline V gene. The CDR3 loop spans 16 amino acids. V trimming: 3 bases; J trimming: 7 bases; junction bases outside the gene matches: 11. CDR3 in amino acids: CASSPTGLVSHGELFF. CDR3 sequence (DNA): TGTGCCAGCTCACCCACTGGACTAGTCTCACACGGGGAGCTGTTTTTT.

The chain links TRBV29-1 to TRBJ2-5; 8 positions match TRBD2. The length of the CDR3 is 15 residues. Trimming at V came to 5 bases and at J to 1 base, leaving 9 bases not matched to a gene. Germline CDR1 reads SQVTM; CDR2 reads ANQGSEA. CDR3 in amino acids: CSVFGGSGVQETQYF. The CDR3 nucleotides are TGCAGCGTTTTCGGCGGTAGCGGGGTCCAAGAGACCCAGTACTTC.

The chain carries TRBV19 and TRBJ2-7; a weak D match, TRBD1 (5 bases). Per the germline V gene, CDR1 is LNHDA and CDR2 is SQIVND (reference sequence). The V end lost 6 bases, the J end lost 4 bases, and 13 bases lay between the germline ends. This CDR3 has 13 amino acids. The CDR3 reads CASSTSQGYEQYF. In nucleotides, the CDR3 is TGTGCCAGTAGCACTTCCCAGGGTTACGAGCAGTACTTC.

CDR3 protein: CASSSGTNNEQYF. In DNA, the CDR3 is TGTGCCAGCAGCTCCGGGACTAATAACGAGCAGTACTTC. The rearrangement links TRBV7-3 to TRBJ2-7, with 7 nucleotides matching TRBD2. Germline CDR1 is SGHTA and CDR2 is FQGTGA. The CDR3 extends over 13 amino acids. Trimming removed 4 bases from V and 5 bases from J; junction bases left unmatched: 5.

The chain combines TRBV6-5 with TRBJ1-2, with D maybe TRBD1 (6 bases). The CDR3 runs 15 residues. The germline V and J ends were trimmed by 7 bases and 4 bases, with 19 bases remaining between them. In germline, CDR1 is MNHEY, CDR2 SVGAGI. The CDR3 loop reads CASKTVRDNFYGYTF. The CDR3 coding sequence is TGTGCCAGCAAGACTGTCCGGGACAACTTCTATGGCTACACCTTC.

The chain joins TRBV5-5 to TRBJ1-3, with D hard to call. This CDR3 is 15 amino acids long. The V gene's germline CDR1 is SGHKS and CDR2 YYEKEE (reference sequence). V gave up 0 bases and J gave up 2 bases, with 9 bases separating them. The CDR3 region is CASSLGRETGNTIYF. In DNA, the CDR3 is TGTGCCAGCAGCTTGGGCCGCGAAACTGGAAACACCATATATTTT. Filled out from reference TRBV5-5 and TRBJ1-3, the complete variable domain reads DAGVTQSPTHLIKTRGQQVTLRCSPISGHKSVSWYQQVLGQGPQFIFQYYEKEERGRGNFPDRFSARQFPNYSSELNVNALLLGDSALYLCASSLGRETGNTIYFGEGSWLTVV.

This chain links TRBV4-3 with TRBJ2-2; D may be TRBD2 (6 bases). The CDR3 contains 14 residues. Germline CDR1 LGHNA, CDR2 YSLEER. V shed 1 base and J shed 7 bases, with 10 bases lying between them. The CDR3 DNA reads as TGCGCCAGCAGCCAAGGTGGGCGGGACGGGGAGCTGTTTTTT. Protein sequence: CASSQGGRDGELFF.

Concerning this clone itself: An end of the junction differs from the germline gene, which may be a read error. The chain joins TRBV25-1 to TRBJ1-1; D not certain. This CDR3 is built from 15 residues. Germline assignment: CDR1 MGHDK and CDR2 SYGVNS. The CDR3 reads CASSVGLSGNTEAFF. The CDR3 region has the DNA TGTGCCAGCAGTGTCGGGCTCAGCGGGAACACTGAAGCCTTCTTT.

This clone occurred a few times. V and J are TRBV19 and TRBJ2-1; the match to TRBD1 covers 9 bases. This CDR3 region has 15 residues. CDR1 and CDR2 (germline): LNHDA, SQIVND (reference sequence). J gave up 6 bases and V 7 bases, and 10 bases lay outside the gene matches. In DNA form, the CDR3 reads TGTGCCAGTACCGCGGGGACAGGGAAACTCAATGAGCAGTTCTTC. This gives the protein CASTAGTGKLNEQFF.

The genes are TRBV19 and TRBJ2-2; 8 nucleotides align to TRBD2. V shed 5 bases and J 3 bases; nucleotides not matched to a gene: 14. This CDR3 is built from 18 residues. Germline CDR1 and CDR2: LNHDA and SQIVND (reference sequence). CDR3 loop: CASSSGRRLAQDTGELFF. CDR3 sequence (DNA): TGTGCCAGTAGTTCCGGACGTCGACTAGCGCAGGACACCGGGGAGCTGTTTTTT. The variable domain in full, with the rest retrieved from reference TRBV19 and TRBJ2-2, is DGGITQSPKYLFRKEGQNVTLSCEQNLNHDAMYWYRQDPGQGLRLIYYSQIVNDFQKGDIAEGYSVSREKKESFPLTVTSAQKNPTAFYLCASSSGRRLAQDTGELFFGEGSRLTVL.

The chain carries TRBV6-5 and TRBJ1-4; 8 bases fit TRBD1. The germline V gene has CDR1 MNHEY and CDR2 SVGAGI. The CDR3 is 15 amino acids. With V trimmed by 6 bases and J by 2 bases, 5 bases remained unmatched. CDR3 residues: CASRSGQGTNEKLFF. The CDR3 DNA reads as TGTGCCAGCAGAAGCGGACAGGGTACTAATGAAAAACTGTTTTTT.

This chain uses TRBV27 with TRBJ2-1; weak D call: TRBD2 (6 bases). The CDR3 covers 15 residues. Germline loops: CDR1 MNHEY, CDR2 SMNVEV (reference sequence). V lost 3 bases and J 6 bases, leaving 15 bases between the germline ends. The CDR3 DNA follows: TGTGCCAGCAGTTTGCTAGGGTTGCGGGGCAATGAGCAGTTCTTC. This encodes CASSLLGLRGNEQFF.

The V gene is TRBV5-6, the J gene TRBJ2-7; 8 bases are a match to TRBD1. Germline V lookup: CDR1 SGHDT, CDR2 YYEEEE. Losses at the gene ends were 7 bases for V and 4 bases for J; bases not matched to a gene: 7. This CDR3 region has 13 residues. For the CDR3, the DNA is TGTGCCAGCCGAGGACAGGGAGCATACGAGCAGTACTTC. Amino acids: CASRGQGAYEQYF.

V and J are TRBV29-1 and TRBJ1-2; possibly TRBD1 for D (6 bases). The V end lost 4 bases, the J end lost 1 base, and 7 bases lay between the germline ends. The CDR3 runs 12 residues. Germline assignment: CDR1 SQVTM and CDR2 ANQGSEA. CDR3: CSVGDNNYGYTF. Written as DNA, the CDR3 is TGCAGCGTTGGGGACAATAACTATGGCTACACCTTC.

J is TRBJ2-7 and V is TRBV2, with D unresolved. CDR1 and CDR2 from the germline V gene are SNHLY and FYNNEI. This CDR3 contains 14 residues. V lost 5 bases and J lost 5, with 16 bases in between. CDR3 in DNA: TGTGCCAGCAGTCGGGTTTTAGGCGTCGACGAGCAGTACTTC. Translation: CASSRVLGVDEQYF.

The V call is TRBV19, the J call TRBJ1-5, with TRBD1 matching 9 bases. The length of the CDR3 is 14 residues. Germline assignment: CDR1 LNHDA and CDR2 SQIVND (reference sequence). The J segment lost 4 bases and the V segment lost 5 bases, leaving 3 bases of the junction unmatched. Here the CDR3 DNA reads TGTGCCAGTAGTCATGGGACAGGGAATCAGCCCCAGCATTTT. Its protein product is CASSHGTGNQPQHF.

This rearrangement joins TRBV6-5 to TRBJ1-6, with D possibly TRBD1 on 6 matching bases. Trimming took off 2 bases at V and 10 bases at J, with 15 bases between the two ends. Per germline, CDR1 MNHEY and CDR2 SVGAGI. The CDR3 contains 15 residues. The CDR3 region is CASSYEAGVKSPLHF. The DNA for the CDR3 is TGTGCCAGCAGTTACGAGGCAGGGGTAAAGTCACCCCTCCACTTT.

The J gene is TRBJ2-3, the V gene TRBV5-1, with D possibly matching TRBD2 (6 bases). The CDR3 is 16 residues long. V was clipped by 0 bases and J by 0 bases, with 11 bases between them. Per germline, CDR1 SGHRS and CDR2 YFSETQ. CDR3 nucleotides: TGCGCCAGCAGCTTGGGGGGCGGGAAGAGCACAGATACGCAGTATTTT. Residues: CASSLGGGKSTDTQYF. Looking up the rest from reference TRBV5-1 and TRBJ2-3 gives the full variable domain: KAGVTQTPRYLIKTRGQQVTLSCSPISGHRSVSWYQQTPGQGLQFLFEYFSETQRNKGNFPGRFSGRQFSNSRSEMNVSTLELGDSALYLCASSLGGGKSTDTQYFGPGTRLTVL.

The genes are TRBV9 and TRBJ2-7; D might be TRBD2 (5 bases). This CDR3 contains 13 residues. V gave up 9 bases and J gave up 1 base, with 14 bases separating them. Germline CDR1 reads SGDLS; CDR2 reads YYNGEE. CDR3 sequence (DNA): TGTGCCATCGGCGGGCCTGTTTCCTACGAGCAGTACTTC. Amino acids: CAIGGPVSYEQYF.

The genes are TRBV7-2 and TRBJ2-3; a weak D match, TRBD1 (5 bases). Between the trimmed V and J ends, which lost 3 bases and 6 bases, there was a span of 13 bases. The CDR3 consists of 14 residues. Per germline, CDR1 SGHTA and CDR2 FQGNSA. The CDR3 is CASSLSQGSDTQYF. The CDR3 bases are TGTGCCAGCAGCTTGTCCCAGGGATCCGATACGCAGTATTTT. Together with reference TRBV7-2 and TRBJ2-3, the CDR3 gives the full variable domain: GAGVSQSPSNKVTEKGKDVELRCDPISGHTALYWYRQSLGQGLEFLIYFQGNSAPDKSGLPSDRFSAERTGGSVSTLTIQRTQQEDSAVYLCASSLSQGSDTQYFGPGTRLTVL.

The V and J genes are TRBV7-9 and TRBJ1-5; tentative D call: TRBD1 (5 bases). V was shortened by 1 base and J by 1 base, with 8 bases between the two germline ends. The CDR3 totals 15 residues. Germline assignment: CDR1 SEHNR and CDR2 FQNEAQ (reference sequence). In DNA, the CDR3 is TGTGCCAGCAGCTTAGGTGGGGGGAGCAATCAGCCCCAGCATTTT. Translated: CASSLGGGSNQPQHF.

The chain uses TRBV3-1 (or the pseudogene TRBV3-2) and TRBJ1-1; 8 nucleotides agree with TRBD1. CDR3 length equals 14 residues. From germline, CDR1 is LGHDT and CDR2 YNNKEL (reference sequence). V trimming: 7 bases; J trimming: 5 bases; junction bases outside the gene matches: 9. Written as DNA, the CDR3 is TGTGCCAGCAAACCCCAGGGGGCAGGGACTGAAGCTTTCTTT. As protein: CASKPQGAGTEAFF.

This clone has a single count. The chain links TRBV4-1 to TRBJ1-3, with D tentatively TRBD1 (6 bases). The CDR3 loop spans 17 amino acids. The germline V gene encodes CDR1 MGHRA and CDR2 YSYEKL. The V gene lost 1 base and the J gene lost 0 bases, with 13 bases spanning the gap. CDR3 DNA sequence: TGCGCCAGCAGCCAAGGACAGGCCACAAGCTCTGGAAACACCATATATTTT. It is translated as CASSQGQATSSGNTIYF.